One and the same sample provided the 30 T cell receptor beta chains below, sequenced in a study of cytomegalovirus exposure and HLA in healthy donors. PCR involved 60 Vbeta and 13 Jbeta primers. Profiled with immunoSEQ multiplex PCR; TCRdb holds only in-frame clones, not every one. Of about 100,000 clones in the sample, roughly 75% were seen once. Sequencing was performed on PBMCs. These TCRs come from a male donor in good health and CMV-seropositive.

The chain combines TRBV6-6 with TRBJ1-1, with D perhaps matching TRBD1 (5 bases). The germline V gene encodes CDR1 MNHNY and CDR2 SVGAGI (reference sequence). This CDR3 is built from 11 residues. V was pared by 8 bases and J by 3 bases, with 7 bases between. The CDR3 is CASGADTEAFF. CDR3 nucleotide sequence: TGTGCCAGCGGGGCGGACACTGAAGCTTTCTTT.

This chain joins TRBV5-1 and TRBJ2-5; 9 bases align to TRBD2. CDR1 SGHRS and CDR2 YFSETQ come from the germline V gene. J lost 3 bases, V lost 4 bases, and 7 bases had no gene match. This CDR3 has 15 residues. The CDR3 region has the DNA TGCGCCAGCAGCGTCTCTAGCGGGGTGGAAGAGACCCAGTACTTC. It translates to CASSVSSGVEETQYF.

This chain uses TRBV7-6 with TRBJ2-7; D is possibly TRBD2 (6 bases). CDR3 length: 11 residues. Looked up from germline, CDR1 is SGHVS and CDR2 is FNYEAQ. With 9 bases removed from V and 4 bases from J, the gap between germline ends came to 10 bases. Written as DNA, the CDR3 is TGTGCCAGTTCCCGGGGGTACGAGCAGTACTTC. Its protein product is CASSRGYEQYF.

The chain recombines TRBV6-1 with TRBJ1-5; maybe TRBD1 (6 bases). The CDR3 is made up of 15 amino acids. Germline V gene lookup returns CDR1 MNHNS and CDR2 SASEGT. The V end was cut by 6 bases, the J end by 0 bases, with 12 bases between. The CDR3 spells CASRRTGYSNQPQHF. For the CDR3, the DNA is TGTGCCAGCAGAAGAACAGGGTATAGCAATCAGCCCCAGCATTTT.

V usage is TRBV11-2 and J usage is TRBJ2-7; 7 positions match TRBD1. CDR3 length equals 12 residues. Trimming cost V 10 bases and J 2 bases; bases outside gene matches: 5. Germline V lookup: CDR1 SGHAT, CDR2 FQNNGV. In nucleotides, the CDR3 is TGTGCCACCCTGGACAGGACCTACGAGCAGTACTTC. Amino acids: CATLDRTYEQYF. Full variable domain (missing parts from reference TRBV11-2 and TRBJ2-7): EAGVAQSPRYKIIEKRQSVAFWCNPISGHATLYWYQQILGQGPKLLIQFQNNGVVDDSQLPKDRFSAERLKGVDSTLKIQPAKLEDSAVYLCATLDRTYEQYFGPGTRLTVT.

The chain recombines TRBV5-6 with TRBJ2-7; maybe TRBD1 (6 bases). The CDR3 has 19 residues. V was shortened by 0 bases and J by 0 bases, with 22 bases between the two germline ends. From germline, CDR1 is SGHDT and CDR2 YYEEEE. The CDR3 region is CASSLVEYVGRGPSYEQYF. The CDR3 nucleotides are TGTGCCAGCAGCTTGGTCGAGTATGTGGGCAGGGGACCCTCCTACGAGCAGTACTTC.

This clone was counted a single time. The chain is built from TRBV6-5 and TRBJ1-6, with TRBD1 matching 7 bases. The germline gives CDR1 MNHEY, CDR2 SVGAGI. The CDR3 runs 15 residues. The junction had 3 bases not matched to a gene; V was cut back by 1 base and J by 6 bases. The DNA of the CDR3 is TGTGCCAGCAGTTACTGGACAGGACCTAATTCACCCCTCCACTTT. Amino acid sequence: CASSYWTGPNSPLHF.

The chain has TRBV4-2 and TRBJ2-5, with D tentatively TRBD2 (6 bases). The CDR3 totals 17 residues. Germline V gives CDR1 LGHNA, CDR2 YNFKEQ. Trimming left V 0 bases short and J 5 bases short, with 19 bases between. CDR3: CASSQDDDSRLGETQYF. DNA for the CDR3: TGTGCCAGCAGCCAAGATGACGACTCGCGACTAGGGGAGACCCAGTACTTC.

V is TRBV6-5 and J is TRBJ2-5; no firm D call. V lost 2 bases and J 2 bases, leaving 6 bases between the germline ends. The CDR3 runs to 13 residues. Germline loops: CDR1 MNHEY, CDR2 SVGAGI. The CDR3 loop is CASSYVSQETQYF. In nucleotides, the CDR3 is TGTGCCAGCAGTTACGTCTCTCAAGAGACCCAGTACTTC.

V is TRBV30 and J is TRBJ1-3; tentative D call: TRBD1 (6 bases). V lost 5 bases and J 3 bases, leaving 11 bases between the germline ends. This CDR3 has 13 residues. Germline CDR1 is GTSNPN and CDR2 is SVGIG (reference sequence). The CDR3 loop is CAWGRGGGNTIYF. The CDR3 nucleotides are TGTGCCTGGGGACGAGGGGGTGGAAACACCATATATTTT.

V is TRBV7-9 and J is TRBJ1-2; the D gene is possibly TRBD1 (5 bases). V shed 4 bases and J shed 4 bases, with 16 bases lying between them. The CDR3 spans 15 residues. Germline CDR1 SEHNR, CDR2 FQNEAQ (reference sequence). Written as DNA, the CDR3 is TGTGCCAGCAGCTCCCCCGAACAGGAGGGCTATGGCTACACCTTC. This encodes CASSSPEQEGYGYTF.

As for this clone: One end of the junction varies from germline; a read error may be responsible. This chain connects TRBV6-5 to TRBJ1-2; TRBD1 aligns across 10 bases. Germline-derived CDR1 and CDR2 are MNHEY and SVGAGI. This CDR3 has 13 amino acids. CDR3 DNA sequence: TGTGCCAGCAGAAAGACAGGGGGCAGCGGCTACCCCTTC. Its protein product is CASRKTGGSGYPF.

This chain links TRBV9 with TRBJ1-1, with 8 bases matching TRBD1. Germline CDR1 SGDLS, CDR2 YYNGEE. The V and J ends lost 0 bases and 8 bases, in that order; junction bases with no gene match: 9. The CDR3 is 15 residues long. CDR3 in DNA: TGTGCCAGCAGCGTAGGTGGGCAGGGGGCAGACGAAGCTTTCTTT. This gives the protein CASSVGGQGADEAFF.

The V gene is TRBV4-1, the J gene TRBJ1-2, with D unclear. The CDR3 has 15 residues. CDR1 and CDR2 from the germline V gene are MGHRA and YSYEKL. V gave up 0 bases and J gave up 8 bases, with 16 bases separating them. CDR3 residues: CASSQEASMREGYTF. CDR3 bases: TGCGCCAGCAGCCAAGAGGCGTCAATGCGGGAAGGCTACACCTTC.

Notes on this clone: At one end, the junction sequence differs from germline, possibly due to a read error. This chain links TRBV5-5 with TRBJ2-7, with TRBD2 as a possible D gene (5 bases). The CDR3 contains 14 residues. Germline assignment: CDR1 SGHKS and CDR2 YYEKEE (reference sequence). The CDR3 is CASSLGGVGYGQYF. CDR3 nucleotides: TGTGCCAGCAGCCTAGGAGGCGTCGGCTACGGGCAGTACTTC.

The J gene is TRBJ2-7, the V gene TRBV4-2, with D perhaps TRBD2 (6 bases). Germline CDR1 is LGHNA and CDR2 is YNFKEQ. With 1 base removed from V and 5 bases from J, the gap between germline ends came to 12 bases. The CDR3 totals 14 residues. Here the CDR3 DNA reads TGTGCCAGCAGCCAAGGGGGGGTGGGCAACGAGCAGTACTTC. This sequence encodes CASSQGGVGNEQYF.

The chain recombines TRBV20-1 with TRBJ1-2, with D tentatively TRBD1 (5 bases). This CDR3 has 11 residues. Germline CDR1 reads DFQATT; CDR2 reads SNEGSKA (reference sequence). The V gene lost 3 bases and the J gene lost 14 bases, with 16 bases spanning the gap. The CDR3 coding sequence is TGCAGTGCTAGCGGACCTTGGGGCGGAACCTTC. Its protein is CSASGPWGGTF.

The V and J genes are TRBV4-3 and TRBJ2-1; TRBD2 agrees at 9 bases. The CDR3 runs to 18 residues. Germline V gene lookup returns CDR1 LGHNA and CDR2 YSLEER. The junction had 12 bases not matched to a gene; V was cut back by 0 bases and J by 6 bases. The chain's CDR3 is CASSQDLAGGPQGNEQFF. CDR3 in DNA: TGCGCCAGCAGCCAAGATCTCGCGGGGGGGCCCCAGGGCAATGAGCAGTTCTTC.

This clone has only a few counts. The chain links TRBV6-1 to TRBJ1-3; unclear D gene. The germline gives CDR1 MNHNS, CDR2 SASEGT. V was pared by 6 bases and J by 1 base, with 13 bases between. The CDR3 spans 15 residues. Here the CDR3 reads CASRFLSDSGNTIYF. CDR3 bases: TGTGCCAGCAGGTTCCTCAGTGATTCTGGAAACACCATATATTTT.

The chain has TRBV7-9 and TRBJ1-1; 9 bases fit TRBD1. Germline CDR1 SEHNR, CDR2 FQNEAQ (reference sequence). The CDR3 totals 13 residues. The V segment lost 5 bases and the J segment 8 bases; nucleotides outside the gene matches: 6. CDR3 protein: CASSVQQGAEAFF. In DNA, the CDR3 is TGTGCCAGCAGCGTACAACAGGGGGCGGAAGCTTTCTTT.

There are a few counts of this clone. The V gene is TRBV5-1, the J gene TRBJ1-1; TRBD1 agrees at 7 bases. Germline values: CDR1 SGHRS, CDR2 YFSETQ. This CDR3 is built from 13 residues. Trimming cost V 0 bases and J 7 bases; bases outside gene matches: 3. The CDR3 DNA is TGCGCCAGCAGCTTGGGGGGGGACAGTGAAGCTTTCTTT. Amino acid sequence: CASSLGGDSEAFF.

This clone was recorded only once. The V gene is TRBV10-3, the J gene TRBJ2-7, with TRBD2 matching over 8 bases. The V gene's germline CDR1 is ENHRY and CDR2 SYGVKD. Trimming took 6 bases from V and 8 from J; bases not matched to a gene: 12. The CDR3 has 14 residues. CDR3 sequence reads: CAIRSAGEHFQQYF. The CDR3, as DNA: TGTGCCATCAGGTCAGCGGGGGAGCATTTTCAGCAGTACTTC.

V usage is TRBV19 and J usage is TRBJ2-4; TRBD1 aligns across 8 bases. The CDR3 covers 17 residues. V trimming: 3 bases; J trimming: 4 bases; junction bases outside the gene matches: 11. Germline values: CDR1 LNHDA, CDR2 SQIVND (reference sequence). CDR3 sequence: CASSISPAGGRKNIQYF. In nucleotides, the CDR3 is TGTGCCAGTAGTATCTCCCCCGCAGGGGGCCGGAAAAACATTCAGTACTTC.

The chain has TRBV15 and TRBJ2-3; 7 bases line up with TRBD2. This CDR3 is 16 amino acids long. Germline V gene lookup returns CDR1 LNHNV and CDR2 YYDKDF (reference sequence). Losses at the gene ends were 7 bases for V and 5 bases for J; bases not matched to a gene: 15. The chain's CDR3 is CATTQTLSGVVDTQYF. CDR3 DNA sequence: TGTGCCACCACCCAGACCCTAAGCGGGGTTGTAGATACGCAGTATTTT.

J is TRBJ1-2 and V is TRBV19, with 8 bases aligning to TRBD1. After removal of 5 bases from V and 6 bases from J, the junction contained 14 bases not matched to a gene. Germline lookup yields CDR1 LNHDA and CDR2 SQIVND (reference sequence). The CDR3 has 16 amino acids. This chain's CDR3 is CASSPERLTGANGYTF. CDR3 nucleotide sequence: TGTGCCAGTAGTCCAGAACGTTTGACAGGGGCGAATGGCTACACCTTC.

This clone was detected only once. V and J are TRBV29-1 and TRBJ2-7; D is unclear. V lost 1 base and J 1 base, leaving 11 bases between the germline ends. This CDR3 has 14 residues. The germline V gene has CDR1 SQVTM and CDR2 ANQGSEA. CDR3 sequence reads: CSVEVALGSYEQYF. The CDR3 DNA sequence: TGCAGCGTTGAAGTGGCCCTTGGTTCCTACGAGCAGTACTTC.

V is TRBV30 and J is TRBJ1-4; perhaps TRBD1 as D (6 bases). The CDR3 covers 13 residues. Germline values: CDR1 GTSNPN, CDR2 SVGIG (reference sequence). V was trimmed by 4 bases and J by 3 bases, leaving 9 bases between them. As DNA, the CDR3 is TGTGCCTGGAACCCAGGGGCTAATGAAAAACTGTTTTTT. Amino acids: CAWNPGANEKLFF.

The V call is TRBV28, the J call TRBJ2-2; TRBD1 aligns across 9 bases. The germline V gene encodes CDR1 MDHEN and CDR2 SYDVKM. The ends lost 4 bases at V and 2 bases at J; junction bases unmatched: 5. This CDR3 is built from 16 residues. The CDR3 DNA sequence: TGTGCCAGCAGTTACACAGGGGGCGCAAACACCGGGGAGCTGTTTTTT. This encodes CASSYTGGANTGELFF.

J is TRBJ1-4 and V is TRBV2, with D perhaps TRBD1 (6 bases). In germline, CDR1 is SNHLY, CDR2 FYNNEI. The CDR3 has 14 residues. V was cut by 5 bases and J by 5 bases, with 12 bases left in between. In DNA, the CDR3 is TGTGCCAGCAGTTCACAGGGAATCAATGAAAAACTGTTTTTT. Translated, it gives CASSSQGINEKLFF.

The table lists this clone with a count of one. The chain recombines TRBV7-9 with TRBJ1-6; no clear D gene. CDR1 is SEHNR, CDR2 FQNEAQ, per germline (reference sequence). CDR3 size: 13 residues. V was clipped by 2 bases and J by 5 bases, with 4 bases between them. CDR3 protein: CASSLSDNSPLHF. The CDR3 region has the DNA TGTGCCAGCAGCTTAAGCGATAATTCACCCCTCCACTTT.